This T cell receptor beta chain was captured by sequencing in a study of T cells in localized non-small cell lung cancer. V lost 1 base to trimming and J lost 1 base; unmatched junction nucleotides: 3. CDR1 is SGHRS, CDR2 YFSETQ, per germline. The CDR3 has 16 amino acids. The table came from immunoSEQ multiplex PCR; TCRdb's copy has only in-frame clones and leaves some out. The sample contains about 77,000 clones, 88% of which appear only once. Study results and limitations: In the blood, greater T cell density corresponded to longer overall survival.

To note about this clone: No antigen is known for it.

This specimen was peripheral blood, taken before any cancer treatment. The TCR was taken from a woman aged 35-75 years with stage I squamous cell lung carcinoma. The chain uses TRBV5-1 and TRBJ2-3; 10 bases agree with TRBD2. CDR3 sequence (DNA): TGCGCCAGCAGCTTGAGAACTAGCGGGGGCACAGATACGCAGTATTTT. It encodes CASSLRTSGGTDTQYF.